The TCR beta chain described here comes from a study of T cell repertoires in cytomegalovirus infection. Study-wide background: Alongside well-studied HLA-B-restricted CMV epitopes, recently identified HLA-C-restricted CMV epitopes were also used. CMV infection plus the matching HLA type was flagged by public TCR beta signatures. Study observations and caveats: HLA-C-restricted CMV clonotypes gave the most frequent clonotype in two of eight donors. CMV carriers with the relevant HLA were identified by cumulative public TCR beta family frequency.

About this clonotype: Its antigen is undetermined.

The germline V gene has CDR1 LGHDT and CDR2 YNNKEL (reference sequence). The CDR3 runs to 18 residues. The V and J ends lost 0 bases and 9 bases respectively, with 23 bases between them. MiXCR, applied by TCRdb to the reads, yields one record per CDR3 protein. In the table there are a few hundred thousand distinct CDR3 sequences, 40% of which are singletons. J is TRBJ1-4 and V is TRBV3-1; D remains unclear. This TCR came from a human donor in good health (CMV status not recorded). Some clones in this sample may be carry-over from other donors' samples. Source: cultured PBMCs, taken from culture after CMV antigen stimulation. The CDR3 is CASSQEFQTGYLMKKLFF. CDR3 sequence (DNA): TGTGCCAGCAGCCAAGAATTCCAGACGGGGTACTTAATGAAAAAACTGTTTTTT.